This TCR beta chain was found in a study of regulatory T cells in long-lasting Graves disease. General study points: TCR diversity in persistent Graves' patients was below that of newly diagnosed ones.

Assembly of TCR beta libraries relied on iRepertoire HTBI primers together with Arm-PCR of CDR3 regions. One entry per CDR3 protein results from TCRdb running MiXCR on the multiplex PCR reads. The table includes more than 650,000 distinct CDR3 sequences, around 30% detected once. This clonotype occurred once. Its antigen remains unidentified. A much more abundant neighbour one base away suggests this may be a read error. Time point of the sample: persistent/refractory GD, antithyroid drugs over 5 years with positive TRAb. With RNA extracted from PBMCs as input, the TCR library was made. The EDTA tubes were filled with nine milliliters of drawn peripheral blood. The sequences come from peripheral blood mononuclear cells (PBMCs), collected when the disease was refractory, from a patient treated with antithyroid drugs. This clonotype originated in a female donor with Graves disease.

The CDR3 protein is CASRGAYGYTF. Written as DNA, the CDR3 is TGTGCCAGCAGGGGGGCCTATGGCTACACCTTC. The chain employs TRBV6-1 and TRBJ1-2; possible D gene TRBD1, 6 bases. V gave up 6 bases and J gave up 4 bases, with 6 bases separating them. The CDR3 loop spans 11 amino acids. Germline V gene sequence: CDR1 MNHNS, CDR2 SASEGT.